Reported below is one TCR beta chain. This sample was included in a study of cytomegalovirus exposure and HLA in healthy donors. Method: immunoSEQ multiplex PCR; TCRdb's copy keeps in-frame clones and lacks some. The data hold some 130,000 clones, with around 87% observed a single time. The CDR3 is made up of 16 amino acids. Germline CDR1 and CDR2: SGHVS and FQNEAQ. The V segment lost 5 bases and the J segment 5 bases; nucleotides outside the gene matches: 9. This chain joins TRBV7-8 and TRBJ2-1; 10 nucleotides agree with TRBD2. Sample: PBMCs. The clonotype originates from a young woman in good health and CMV-seropositive. CDR3 in DNA: TGTGCCAGCAGCCCAAGGAAGCGGGGGGGCCACAATGAGCAGTTCTTC. Protein: CASSPRKRGGHNEQFF.